The TCR beta chain under discussion was sequenced for a study of blood T cell repertoires in COVID-19. Study-wide background: Acute and convalescent COVID-19 samples came from the United States, Italy and Spain. PBMCs, B-cell-depleted T cells, or T cells provided the cDNA or gDNA that made up the material.

V was cut by 2 bases and J by 2 bases, with 15 bases left in between. The CDR3 totals 16 residues. CDR1 is LNHDA, CDR2 SQIVND, per germline (reference sequence). TCRdb's copy holds only in-frame clones and misses some; the assay was immunoSEQ multiplex PCR. The table includes some 300,000 clones, 88% detected once. This clonotype was sampled from a woman younger than 45 who had recovered from COVID-19. Sequenced material: peripheral blood. This chain links TRBV19 with TRBJ1-2; D may be TRBD1 (6 bases). Here the CDR3 DNA reads TGTGCCAGTAGTATAACCGCGACAGGATTAAACTATGGCTACACCTTC. Its translation is CASSITATGLNYGYTF. The complete variable domain, with remaining parts taken from reference TRBV19 and TRBJ1-2, reads DGGITQSPKYLFRKEGQNVTLSCEQNLNHDAMYWYRQDPGQGLRLIYYSQIVNDFQKGDIAEGYSVSREKKESFPLTVTSAQKNPTAFYLCASSITATGLNYGYTFGSGTRLTVV.